This T cell receptor (beta chain) stems from a study of shared clonotypes between healthy human individuals. Across the whole study: The cohort had a couple of women and a few men, ages 18 to 49. Study-wide points: Read depth was anticipated to influence clonotype sharing among donors.

Measured with immunoSEQ multiplex PCR; TCRdb has only the in-frame clones, and not every one. The data show 450,000 to 500,000 clones, approximately 82% seen once. Recent acute infections and vaccinations were absent in the healthy HIV-negative adult donors. The donors, all of them Caucasian adults, lived in Nashville, Tennessee. After removal of 4 bases from V and 8 bases from J, the junction contained 5 bases not matched to a gene. Germline CDR1 reads LNHDA; CDR2 reads SQIVND (reference sequence). This CDR3 is built from 13 residues. Of note for this clone: The antigen is undetermined.

V and J are TRBV19 and TRBJ2-1; 7 bases are shared with TRBD2. Sequencing was carried out using PBMCs. This receptor was identified in a woman in her forties in good health. Some clones in this sample may be carry-over from other donors' samples. CDR3: CASSTWEGDEQFF. In DNA, the CDR3 is TGTGCCAGTAGTACATGGGAGGGTGATGAGCAGTTCTTC.